A selection of T cell receptor beta chains follows, all from one sample in a study of cytomegalovirus exposure and HLA in healthy donors. Measured with immunoSEQ multiplex PCR; TCRdb has only the in-frame clones, and not every one. The table shows some 190,000 clones, with 75% to 85% occurring only once. The source material was PBMCs. The source of these receptors is a woman aged 25 to 39 in good health and CMV-seropositive. The CDR3 runs from the conserved cysteine through the conserved F or W. D genes are given only for firm matches. For some rows the clone size is stated as once, few or many, or as a class when expanded; others skip it.

TRBJ2-5,TRBD2,NA,TRBV5-1,CASSGLAGGIQETQYF,TGCGCCAGCAGCGGACTAGCGGGAGGGATCCAAGAGACCCAGTACTTC
TRBJ1-5,NA,few,TRBV11-2,CASSLGLSNQPQHF,TGTGCCAGCAGCTTAGGTTTAAGCAATCAGCCCCAGCATTTT
TRBJ1-6,NA,NA,TRBV7-2,CASSLLGRENSPLHF,TGTGCCAGCAGCCTCCTGGGGCGAGAGAATTCACCCCTCCACTTT
TRBJ1-4,TRBD1,NA,TRBV5-8,CASSTDRGGTNEKLFF,TGTGCCAGCAGCACGGACAGGGGGGGCACTAATGAAAAACTGTTTTTT
TRBJ2-3,NA,NA,TRBV6-5,CASSPQGGTQYF,TGTGCCAGCAGCCCACAGGGAGGGACGCAGTATTTT
TRBJ1-4,TRBD1,NA,TRBV5-8,CASSSGTGGEKLFF,TGTGCCAGCAGTTCCGGGACAGGGGGAGAAAAACTGTTTTTT
TRBJ1-6,TRBD1,NA,TRBV5-4,CASSLDRGRESPLHF,TGTGCCAGCAGCCTCGACAGGGGGCGCGAGTCACCCCTCCACTTT
TRBJ2-7,TRBD2,once,TRBV5-1,CASSLDQLAGKSYEQYF,TGCGCCAGCAGCTTGGATCAACTAGCGGGGAAATCCTACGAGCAGTACTTC
TRBJ2-3,TRBD1,NA,TRBV19,CASSMGDRDTQYF,TGTGCCAGTAGTATGGGGGACAGGGATACGCAGTATTTT
TRBJ2-7,TRBD1,NA,TRBV10-3,CAIRTGTGTYEQYF,TGTGCCATCAGGACCGGGACAGGGACCTACGAGCAGTACTTC
TRBJ1-5,TRBD1,NA,TRBV2,CASSESGQGGQPQHF,TGTGCCAGCAGTGAATCCGGACAGGGCGGCCAGCCCCAGCATTTT
TRBJ2-7,NA,NA,TRBV30,CAASGEGVYEQYF,TGTGCCGCGTCAGGGGAGGGTGTCTACGAGCAGTACTTC
TRBJ2-5,TRBD1,NA,TRBV7-2,CASSRLTWTGGRGTQYF,TGTGCCAGCAGCCGACTAACCTGGACAGGGGGCCGGGGGACCCAGTACTTC
TRBJ1-2,NA,NA,TRBV2,CASEQGVFNYGYTF,TGTGCCAGCGAACAGGGAGTCTTTAACTATGGCTACACCTTC
TRBJ1-5,NA,few,TRBV5-8,CASRYENQPQHF,TGTGCCAGCAGGTACGAGAATCAGCCCCAGCATTTT
TRBJ2-7,NA,NA,TRBV7-8,CASSLGRQSYEQYF,TGTGCCAGCAGCTTAGGGCGACAGTCCTACGAGCAGTACTTC
TRBJ2-7,NA,NA,TRBV7-2,CASSLVGPAGEQYF,TGTGCCAGCAGCTTAGTAGGGCCAGCGGGCGAGCAGTACTTC
TRBJ1-2,TRBD1,NA,TRBV19,CASSTGTGSGYTF,TGTGCCAGTAGTACAGGGACAGGGAGCGGCTACACCTTC
TRBJ1-4,NA,NA,TRBV7-9,CSSSLSLDEKLFF,TGTTCCAGCAGCTTATCCCTTGATGAAAAACTGTTTTTT
TRBJ1-1,NA,NA,TRBV7-6,CASSLYEGDSTAFF,TGTGCCAGCAGCTTATATGAGGGAGATAGCACAGCTTTCTTT
TRBJ2-7,NA,NA,TRBV5-1,CASSAGLSYEQYF,TGCGCCAGCAGCGCCGGACTTAGCTACGAGCAGTACTTC
TRBJ1-4,NA,NA,TRBV9,CASSVLPEGTNEKLFF,TGTGCCAGCAGCGTACTACCGGAGGGTACTAATGAAAAACTGTTTTTT